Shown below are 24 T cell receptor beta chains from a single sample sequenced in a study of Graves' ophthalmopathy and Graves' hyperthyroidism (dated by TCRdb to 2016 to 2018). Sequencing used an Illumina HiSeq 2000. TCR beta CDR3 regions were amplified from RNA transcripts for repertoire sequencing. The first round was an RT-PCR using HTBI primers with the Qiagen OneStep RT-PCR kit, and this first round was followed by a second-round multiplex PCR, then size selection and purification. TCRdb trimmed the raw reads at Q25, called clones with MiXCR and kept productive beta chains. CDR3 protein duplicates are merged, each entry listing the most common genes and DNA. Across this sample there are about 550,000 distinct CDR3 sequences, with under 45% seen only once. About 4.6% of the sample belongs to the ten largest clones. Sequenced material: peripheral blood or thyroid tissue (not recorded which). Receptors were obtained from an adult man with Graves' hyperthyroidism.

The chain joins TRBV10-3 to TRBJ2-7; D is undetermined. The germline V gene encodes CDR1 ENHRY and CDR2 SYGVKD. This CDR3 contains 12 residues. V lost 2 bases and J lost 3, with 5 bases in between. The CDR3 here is CAISENGYEQYF. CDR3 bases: TGTGCCATCAGTGAGAACGGCTACGAGCAGTACTTC.

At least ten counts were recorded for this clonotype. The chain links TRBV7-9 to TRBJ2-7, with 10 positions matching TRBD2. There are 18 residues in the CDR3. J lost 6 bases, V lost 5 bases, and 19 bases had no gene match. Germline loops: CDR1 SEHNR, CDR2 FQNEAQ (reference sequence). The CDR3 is CASSQGDGSGRLGREQYF. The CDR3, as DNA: TGTGCCAGCAGCCAAGGGGACGGTAGCGGGAGGCTAGGACGCGAGCAGTACTTC.

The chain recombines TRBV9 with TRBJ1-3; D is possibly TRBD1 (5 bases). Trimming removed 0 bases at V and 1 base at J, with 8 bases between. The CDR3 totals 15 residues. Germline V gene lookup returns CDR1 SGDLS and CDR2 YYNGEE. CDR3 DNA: TGTGCCAGCAGCGTAGCTGCAGGGTCTGGAAACACCATATATTTT. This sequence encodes CASSVAAGSGNTIYF.

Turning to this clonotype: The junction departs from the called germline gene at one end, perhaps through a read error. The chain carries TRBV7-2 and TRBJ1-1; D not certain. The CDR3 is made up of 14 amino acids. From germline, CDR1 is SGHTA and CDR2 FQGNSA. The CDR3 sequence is CASSLDLGNTEAFF. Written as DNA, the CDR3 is TGTGCCAGCAGCTTAGATCTGGGGAACACTGAGGCTTTCTTT. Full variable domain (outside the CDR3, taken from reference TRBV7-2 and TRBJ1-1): GAGVSQSPSNKVTEKGKDVELRCDPISGHTALYWYRQSLGQGLEFLIYFQGNSAPDKSGLPSDRFSAERTGGSVSTLTIQRTQQEDSAVYLCASSLDLGNTEAFFGQGTRLTVV.

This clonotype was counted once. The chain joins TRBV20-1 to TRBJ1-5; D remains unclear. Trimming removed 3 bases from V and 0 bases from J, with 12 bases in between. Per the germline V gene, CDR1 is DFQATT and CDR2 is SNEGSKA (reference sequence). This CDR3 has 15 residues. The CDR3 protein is CSARLPGYSNQPQHF. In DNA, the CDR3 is TGCAGTGCTAGGTTGCCGGGATATAGCAATCAGCCCCAGCATTTT.

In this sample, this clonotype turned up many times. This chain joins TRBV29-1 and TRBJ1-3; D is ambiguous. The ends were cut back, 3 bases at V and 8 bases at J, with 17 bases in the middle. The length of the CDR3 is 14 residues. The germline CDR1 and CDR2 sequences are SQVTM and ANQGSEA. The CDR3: CSVEEGSIWDTIYF. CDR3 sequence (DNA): TGCAGCGTTGAGGAGGGTTCGATATGGGACACCATATATTTT.

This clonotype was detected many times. The DNA for the CDR3 is TGTGCCAGCAGCGCCCAATTCCGCGGCACTGAAGCTTTCTTT. This encodes CASSAQFRGTEAFF. The chain couples TRBV9 to TRBJ1-1, with D unclear. V was cut by 3 bases and J by 4 bases, with 13 bases left in between. The length of the CDR3 is 14 residues. Germline CDR1 reads SGDLS; CDR2 reads YYNGEE.

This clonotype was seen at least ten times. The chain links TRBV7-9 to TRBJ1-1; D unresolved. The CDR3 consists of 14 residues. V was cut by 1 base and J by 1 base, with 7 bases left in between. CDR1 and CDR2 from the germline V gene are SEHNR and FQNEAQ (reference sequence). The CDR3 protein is CASSLGYSNTEAFF. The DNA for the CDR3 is TGTGCCAGCAGCTTAGGATATTCGAACACTGAAGCTTTCTTT.

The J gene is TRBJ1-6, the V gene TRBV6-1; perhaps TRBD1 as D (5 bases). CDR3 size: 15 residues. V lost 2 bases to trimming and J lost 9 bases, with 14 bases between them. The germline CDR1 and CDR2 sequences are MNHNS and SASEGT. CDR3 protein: CASSERWQGSSPLHF. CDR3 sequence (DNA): TGTGCCAGCAGTGAACGATGGCAGGGCAGTTCACCCCTCCACTTT.

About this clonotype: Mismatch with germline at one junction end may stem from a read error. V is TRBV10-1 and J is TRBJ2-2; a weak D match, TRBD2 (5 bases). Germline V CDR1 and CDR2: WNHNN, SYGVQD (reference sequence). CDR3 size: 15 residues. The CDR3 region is CASSQLEEITGELFF. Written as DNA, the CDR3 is TGTGCCAGCAGCCAATTGGAGGAAATCACCGGGGAGCTGTTTTTT.

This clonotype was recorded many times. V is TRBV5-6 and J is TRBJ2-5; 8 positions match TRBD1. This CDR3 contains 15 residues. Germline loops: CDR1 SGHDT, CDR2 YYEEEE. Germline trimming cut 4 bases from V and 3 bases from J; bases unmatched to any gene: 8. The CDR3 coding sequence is TGTGCCAGCAGCCTCGGACAGGGACTTAAAGAGACCCAGTACTTC. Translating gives CASSLGQGLKETQYF.

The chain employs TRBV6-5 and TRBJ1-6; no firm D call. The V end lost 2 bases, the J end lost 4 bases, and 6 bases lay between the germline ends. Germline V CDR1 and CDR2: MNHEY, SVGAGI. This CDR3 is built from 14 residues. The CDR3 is CASSYREYNSPLHF. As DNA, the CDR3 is TGTGCCAGCAGTTACCGGGAATATAATTCACCCCTCCACTTT.

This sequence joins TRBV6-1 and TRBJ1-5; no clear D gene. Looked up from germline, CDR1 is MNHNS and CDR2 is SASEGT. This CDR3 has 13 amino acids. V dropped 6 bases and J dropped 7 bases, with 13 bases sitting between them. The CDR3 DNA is TGTGCCAGCAGCGCGGGGTTGAGGCAGCCCCAGCATTTT. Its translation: CASSAGLRQPQHF.

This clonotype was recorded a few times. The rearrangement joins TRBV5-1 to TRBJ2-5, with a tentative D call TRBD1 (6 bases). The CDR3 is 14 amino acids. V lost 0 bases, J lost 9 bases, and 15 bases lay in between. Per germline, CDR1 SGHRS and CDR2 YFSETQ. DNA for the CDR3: TGCGCCAGCAGCTTGGGTGGGGGCAATCAGCCCCAGTACTTC. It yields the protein CASSLGGGNQPQYF.

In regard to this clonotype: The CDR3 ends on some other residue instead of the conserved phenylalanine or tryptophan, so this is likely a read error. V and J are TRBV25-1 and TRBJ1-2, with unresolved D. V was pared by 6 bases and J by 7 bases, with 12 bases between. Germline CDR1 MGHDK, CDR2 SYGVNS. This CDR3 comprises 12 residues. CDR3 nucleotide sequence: TGTGCCAGCAGCTTAGTTCCAGCTGGCTACACCCTC. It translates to CASSLVPAGYTL.

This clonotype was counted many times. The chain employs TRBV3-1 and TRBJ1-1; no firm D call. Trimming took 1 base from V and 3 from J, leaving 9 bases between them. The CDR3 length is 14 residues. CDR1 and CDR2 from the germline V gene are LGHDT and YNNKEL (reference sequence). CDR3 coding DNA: TGTGCCAGCAGCCAAGCAGTCGGGGACACTGAAGCTTTCTTT. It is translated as CASSQAVGDTEAFF.

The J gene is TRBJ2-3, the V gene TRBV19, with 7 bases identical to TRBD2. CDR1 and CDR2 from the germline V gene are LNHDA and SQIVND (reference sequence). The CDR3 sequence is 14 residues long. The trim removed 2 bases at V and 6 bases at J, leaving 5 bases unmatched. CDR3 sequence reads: CASSITLAEDTQYF. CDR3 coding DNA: TGTGCCAGTAGTATAACCCTAGCGGAGGATACGCAGTATTTT.

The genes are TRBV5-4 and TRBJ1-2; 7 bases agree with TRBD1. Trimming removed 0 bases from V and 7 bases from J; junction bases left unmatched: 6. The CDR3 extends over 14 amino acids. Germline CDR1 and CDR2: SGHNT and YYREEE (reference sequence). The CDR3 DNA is TGTGCCAGCAGCTTGGGGCAGGGGGAGTCTGGCTACACCTTC. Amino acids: CASSLGQGESGYTF.

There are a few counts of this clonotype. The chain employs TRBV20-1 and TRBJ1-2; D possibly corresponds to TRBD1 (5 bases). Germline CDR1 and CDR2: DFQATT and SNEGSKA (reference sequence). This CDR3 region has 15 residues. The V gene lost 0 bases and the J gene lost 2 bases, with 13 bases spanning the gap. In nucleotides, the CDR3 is TGCAGTGCTAGAGATCTGCGGGGCTCAAACTATGGCTACACCTTC. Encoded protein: CSARDLRGSNYGYTF.

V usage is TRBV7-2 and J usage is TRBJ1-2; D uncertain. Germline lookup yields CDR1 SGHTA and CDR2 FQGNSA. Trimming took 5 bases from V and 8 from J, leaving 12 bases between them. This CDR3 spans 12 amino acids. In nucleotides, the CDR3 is TGTGCCAGCAGCAGCACGACGTCCGGCTACACCTTC. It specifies CASSSTTSGYTF.

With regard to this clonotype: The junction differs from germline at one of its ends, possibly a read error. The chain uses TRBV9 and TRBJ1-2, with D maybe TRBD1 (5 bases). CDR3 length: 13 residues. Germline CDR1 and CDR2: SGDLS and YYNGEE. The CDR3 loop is CASSVAGTFGCTF. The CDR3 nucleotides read TGTGCCAGCAGCGTAGCAGGGACGTTTGGCTGCACCTTC.

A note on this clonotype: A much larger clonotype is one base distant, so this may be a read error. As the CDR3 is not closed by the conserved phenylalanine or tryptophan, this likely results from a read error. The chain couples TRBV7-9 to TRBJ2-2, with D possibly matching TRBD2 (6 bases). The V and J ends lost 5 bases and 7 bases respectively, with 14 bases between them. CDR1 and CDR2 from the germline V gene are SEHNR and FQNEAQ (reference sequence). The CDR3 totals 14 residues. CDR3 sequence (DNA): TGTGCCAGCAGCCCTACTGCGGGGAACGGGGAGCTGTTTCTT. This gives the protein CASSPTAGNGELFL.

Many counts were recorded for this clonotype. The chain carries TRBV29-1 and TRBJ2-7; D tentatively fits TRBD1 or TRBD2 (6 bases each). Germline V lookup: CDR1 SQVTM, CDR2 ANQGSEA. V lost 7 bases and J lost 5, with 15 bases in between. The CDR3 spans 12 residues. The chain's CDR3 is CSAKGGVNEQYF. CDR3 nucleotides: TGCAGCGCCAAGGGGGGCGTAAACGAGCAGTACTTC.

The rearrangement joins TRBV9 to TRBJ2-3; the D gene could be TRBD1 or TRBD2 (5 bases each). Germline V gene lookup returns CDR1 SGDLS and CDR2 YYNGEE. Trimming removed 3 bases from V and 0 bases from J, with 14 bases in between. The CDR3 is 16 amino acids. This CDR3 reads CASSGGPGRSTDTQYF. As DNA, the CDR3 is TGTGCCAGCAGCGGGGGACCGGGACGGAGCACAGATACGCAGTATTTT.